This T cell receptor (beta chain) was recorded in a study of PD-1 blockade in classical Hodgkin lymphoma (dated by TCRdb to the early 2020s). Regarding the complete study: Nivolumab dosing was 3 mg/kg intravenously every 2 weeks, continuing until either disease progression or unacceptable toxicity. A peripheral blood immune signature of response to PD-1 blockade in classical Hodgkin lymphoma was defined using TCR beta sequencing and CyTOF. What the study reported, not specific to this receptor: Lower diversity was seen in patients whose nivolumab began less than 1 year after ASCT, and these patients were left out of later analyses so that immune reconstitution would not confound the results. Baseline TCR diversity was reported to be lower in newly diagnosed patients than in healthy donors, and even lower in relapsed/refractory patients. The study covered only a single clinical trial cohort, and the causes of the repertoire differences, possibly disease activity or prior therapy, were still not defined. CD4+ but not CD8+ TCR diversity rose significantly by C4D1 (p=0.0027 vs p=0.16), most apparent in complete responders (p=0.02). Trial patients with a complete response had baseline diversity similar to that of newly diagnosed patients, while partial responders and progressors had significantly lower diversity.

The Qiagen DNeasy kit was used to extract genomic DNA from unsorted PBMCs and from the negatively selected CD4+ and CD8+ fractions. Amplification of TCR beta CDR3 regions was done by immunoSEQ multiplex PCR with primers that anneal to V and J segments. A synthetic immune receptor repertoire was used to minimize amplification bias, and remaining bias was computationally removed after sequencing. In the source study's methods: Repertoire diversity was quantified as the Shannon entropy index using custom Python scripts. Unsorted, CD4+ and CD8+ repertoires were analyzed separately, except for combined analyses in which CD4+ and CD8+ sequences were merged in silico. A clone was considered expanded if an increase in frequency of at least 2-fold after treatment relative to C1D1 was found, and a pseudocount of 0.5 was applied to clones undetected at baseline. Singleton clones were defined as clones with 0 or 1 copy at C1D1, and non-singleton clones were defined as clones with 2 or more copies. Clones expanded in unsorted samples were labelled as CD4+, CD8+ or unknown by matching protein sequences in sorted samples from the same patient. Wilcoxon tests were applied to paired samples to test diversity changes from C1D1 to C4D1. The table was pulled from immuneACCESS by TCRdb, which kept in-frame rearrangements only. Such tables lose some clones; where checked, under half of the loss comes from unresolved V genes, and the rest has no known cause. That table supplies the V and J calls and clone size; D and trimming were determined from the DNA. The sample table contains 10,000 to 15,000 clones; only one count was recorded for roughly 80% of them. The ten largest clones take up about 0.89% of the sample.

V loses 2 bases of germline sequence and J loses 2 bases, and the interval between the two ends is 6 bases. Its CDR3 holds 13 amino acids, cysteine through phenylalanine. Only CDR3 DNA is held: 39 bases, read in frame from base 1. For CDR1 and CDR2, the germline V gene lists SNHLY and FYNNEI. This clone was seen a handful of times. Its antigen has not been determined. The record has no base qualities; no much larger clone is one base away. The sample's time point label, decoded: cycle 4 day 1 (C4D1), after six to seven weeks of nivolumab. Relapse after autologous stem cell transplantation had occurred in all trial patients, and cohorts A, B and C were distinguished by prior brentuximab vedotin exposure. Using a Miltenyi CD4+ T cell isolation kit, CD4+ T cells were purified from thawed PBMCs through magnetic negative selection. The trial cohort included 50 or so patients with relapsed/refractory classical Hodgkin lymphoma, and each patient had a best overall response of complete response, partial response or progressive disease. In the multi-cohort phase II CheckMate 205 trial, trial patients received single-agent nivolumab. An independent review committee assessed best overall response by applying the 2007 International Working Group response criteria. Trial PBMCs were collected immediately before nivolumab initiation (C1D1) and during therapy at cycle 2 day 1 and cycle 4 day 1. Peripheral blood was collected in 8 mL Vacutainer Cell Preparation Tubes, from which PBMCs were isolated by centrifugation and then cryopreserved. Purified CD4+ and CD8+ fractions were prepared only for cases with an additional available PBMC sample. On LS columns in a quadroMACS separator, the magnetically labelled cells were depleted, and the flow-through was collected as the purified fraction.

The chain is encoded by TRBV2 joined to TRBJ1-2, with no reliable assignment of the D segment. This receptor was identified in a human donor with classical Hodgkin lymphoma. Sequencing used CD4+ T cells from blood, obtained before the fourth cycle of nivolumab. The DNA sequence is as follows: TGTGCCAGCAGTGAATTGGTAAACTATGGCTACACCTTC. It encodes CASSELVNYGYTF.